The 30 T cell receptor beta chains reported below all come from one sample, sequenced in a study of radiotherapy plus CTLA-4 blockade in lung cancer. Repertoires were generated with immunoSEQ multiplex PCR, while TCRdb's copy carries only in-frame clones and drops some. The top ten clones hold roughly 15% of a sample with over 45,000 clones, less than 85% of them seen once. This sample comprised peripheral blood, obtained from a patient treated with radiotherapy plus ipilimumab. The origin of the receptors is a human donor with non-small cell lung cancer who had a complete response to radiotherapy plus ipilimumab.

V usage is TRBV7-8 and J usage is TRBJ2-7; D is undetermined. Trimming left V 2 bases short and J 6 bases short, with 11 bases between. Germline assignment: CDR1 SGHVS and CDR2 FQNEAQ. The CDR3 runs to 13 residues. Written as DNA, the CDR3 is TGTGCCAGCAGCTTATCTCTGGGCTTCGAGCAGTACGTC. It yields the protein CASSLSLGFEQYV.

The rearrangement uses TRBV9 and TRBJ1-6; the match to TRBD1 covers 8 bases. The CDR3 runs to 16 residues. J was trimmed by 7 bases and V by 3 bases; bases with no gene match: 9. CDR1 and CDR2 from the germline V gene are SGDLS and YYNGEE. The CDR3 sequence is CASSESQGARNSPLHF. For the CDR3, the DNA is TGTGCCAGCAGCGAAAGTCAGGGGGCGCGGAATTCACCCCTCCACTTT.

This sequence joins TRBV4-3 and TRBJ2-1; 7 nucleotides align to TRBD2. CDR3 length equals 16 residues. Per germline, CDR1 LGHNA and CDR2 YSLEER. V lost 3 bases to trimming and J lost 7 bases; unmatched junction nucleotides: 12. Written as DNA, the CDR3 is TGCGCCAGCAGCCACCTCACCCGGGCGGGGGAAAATGAGCAGTTCTTC. It is translated as CASSHLTRAGENEQFF.

The rearrangement joins TRBV4-1 to TRBJ2-3; TRBD2 matches at 8 bases. This CDR3 spans 16 amino acids. From germline, CDR1 is MGHRA and CDR2 YSYEKL. V dropped 0 bases and J dropped 4; count of bases not matched to a gene: 6. In DNA, the CDR3 is TGCGCCAGCAGCCAAGAACTAGCGGTAGGACCAGATACGCAGTATTTT. Protein product: CASSQELAVGPDTQYF.

The genes are TRBV4-1 and TRBJ1-6; no clear D. Germline values: CDR1 MGHRA, CDR2 YSYEKL. This CDR3 has 16 amino acids. Trimming pared 1 base from V and 10 bases from J, leaving 17 bases between. CDR3 amino acids: CASSQVERRSGSPLHF. DNA for the CDR3: TGCGCCAGCAGCCAAGTAGAAAGGAGGAGTGGATCACCCCTCCACTTT.

This clone occurred a few times. This chain links TRBV14 with TRBJ1-2; TRBD1 is a possible D gene (6 bases). The CDR3 is 13 amino acids. V was shortened by 4 bases and J by 4 bases, with 10 bases between the two germline ends. Germline V CDR1 and CDR2: SGHDN, FVKESK. The CDR3: CASSRGQIYGYTF. The CDR3 nucleotides read TGTGCCAGCAGCCGCGGACAGATCTATGGCTACACCTTC.

The chain combines TRBV10-3 with TRBJ1-2; maybe TRBD1 (6 bases). V was shortened by 1 base and J by 13 bases, with 10 bases between the two germline ends. This CDR3 spans 11 amino acids. CDR1 and CDR2 (germline): ENHRY, SYGVKD. The CDR3 nucleotides are TGTGCCATCAGTGAGTTTGCAGGGGTCACCTTC. This translates into CAISEFAGVTF.

The chain links TRBV5-1 to TRBJ2-1, with D perhaps TRBD1 (10 bases). V lost 4 bases and J 0 bases, leaving 32 bases between the germline ends. The CDR3 runs to 22 residues. Germline V gene lookup returns CDR1 SGHRS and CDR2 YFSETQ. CDR3 sequence reads: CASSHSGTGVLAGTSSYNEQFF. CDR3 sequence (DNA): TGCGCCAGCAGCCACTCCGGGACAGGGGTCCTAGCGGGGACGAGCTCCTACAATGAGCAGTTCTTC.

The rearrangement links TRBV18 to TRBJ2-5, with TRBD1 matching over 9 bases. In germline, CDR1 is KGHSH, CDR2 LQKENI. The CDR3 spans 14 residues. Trimming at V came to 5 bases and at J to 3 bases, leaving 4 bases not matched to a gene. The CDR3 region has the DNA TGTGCCAGCTCAAAGACAGGGGGAGAAGAGACCCAGTACTTC. It codes for CASSKTGGEETQYF.

The chain employs TRBV10-3 and TRBJ2-6; no definite D call. V lost 6 bases and J 0 bases, leaving 6 bases between the germline ends. The CDR3 sequence is 14 residues long. From germline, CDR1 is ENHRY and CDR2 SYGVKD. The CDR3 nucleotides read TGTGCCATCAGCCAACTCTCTGGGGCCAACGTCCTGACTTTC. Translating gives CAISQLSGANVLTF.

The V call is TRBV6-1, the J call TRBJ2-7; 8 nucleotides agree with TRBD1. The germline gives CDR1 MNHNS, CDR2 SASEGT. The CDR3 runs to 14 residues. V trimming: 6 bases; J trimming: 2 bases; junction bases outside the gene matches: 6. For the CDR3, the DNA is TGTGCCAGCAGCTTACACAGGGGGACCTACGAGCAGTACTTC. Protein: CASSLHRGTYEQYF.

V usage is TRBV10-1 and J usage is TRBJ1-6; no definite D call. The CDR3 is made up of 14 amino acids. The V and J ends lost 5 bases and 7 bases respectively, with 12 bases between them. Germline assignment: CDR1 WNHNN and CDR2 SYGVQD (reference sequence). CDR3 sequence reads: CASSPAGYNSPLHF. CDR3 coding DNA: TGCGCCAGCAGTCCGGCGGGCTACAATTCACCCCTCCACTTT.

The chain carries TRBV11-2 and TRBJ1-2; D might be TRBD1 (5 bases). V was shortened by 2 bases and J by 4 bases, with 11 bases between the two germline ends. Germline assignment: CDR1 SGHAT and CDR2 FQNNGV. The CDR3 is 14 residues long. In DNA form, the CDR3 reads TGTGCCAGCAGCTTAACCAGGGTAGGCTATGGCTACACCTTC. It is translated as CASSLTRVGYGYTF.

The rearrangement uses TRBV5-6 and TRBJ2-7; possible D gene TRBD2, 6 bases. The CDR3 loop spans 18 amino acids. With 0 bases removed from V and 2 bases from J, the gap between germline ends came to 21 bases. The V gene's germline CDR1 is SGHDT and CDR2 YYEEEE. CDR3 DNA: TGTGCCAGCAGCTTGGCCTTCTTGGGGGGTGTCCCAACCTACGAGCAGTACTTC. This codes for CASSLAFLGGVPTYEQYF.

The chain combines TRBV18 with TRBJ1-1; TRBD1 matches at 11 bases. V shed 3 bases and J 0 bases; nucleotides not matched to a gene: 6. This CDR3 is 17 amino acids long. Germline loops: CDR1 KGHSH, CDR2 LQKENI. CDR3 sequence (DNA): TGTGCCAGCTCACCCGGACAGGGGGCGCGGCTGAACACTGAAGCTTTCTTT. Protein: CASSPGQGARLNTEAFF.

This clone has more than one count but fewer than ten. CDR3 DNA: TGTGCTAGTGGTTCCGGACAGGGTAGGGGAGGAACAGATACGCAGTATTTT. Residues: CASGSGQGRGGTDTQYF. The chain has TRBV12-5 and TRBJ2-3, with 8 bases fitting TRBD1. The germline CDR1 and CDR2 sequences are LGHNT and FRNRAP. Losses at the gene ends were 4 bases for V and 3 bases for J; bases not matched to a gene: 12. This CDR3 has 17 amino acids. Filled out from reference TRBV12-5 and TRBJ2-3, the complete variable domain reads DARVTQTPRHKVTEMGQEVTMRCQPILGHNTVFWYRQTMMQGLELLAYFRNRAPLDDSGMPKDRFSAEMPDATLATLKIQPSEPRDSAVYFCASGSGQGRGGTDTQYFGPGTRLTVL.

V gene TRBV30 combines with J gene TRBJ1-3; tentatively, D is TRBD1 (6 bases). Between the trimmed V and J ends, which lost 0 bases and 1 base, there was a span of 13 bases. This CDR3 spans 16 amino acids. Germline V gene data show CDR1 as GTSNPN and CDR2 as SVGIG (reference sequence). The DNA of the CDR3 is TGTGCCTGGAGTGTCCGTAGGACAGTGTCTGGAAACACCATATATTTT. It translates to CAWSVRRTVSGNTIYF.

The V gene is TRBV5-4, the J gene TRBJ2-1, with 10 positions matching TRBD1. Germline lookup yields CDR1 SGHNT and CDR2 YYREEE (reference sequence). The V gene end was trimmed by 0 bases and the J gene end by 10 bases; junction bases not matched to a gene: 7. The CDR3 runs 15 residues. CDR3 sequence reads: CASSLAGTGVIEQFF. DNA of the CDR3: TGTGCCAGCAGCTTGGCCGGGACAGGGGTAATCGAGCAGTTCTTC.

V gene TRBV5-1 combines with J gene TRBJ2-3; perhaps TRBD2 as D (6 bases). Germline V gives CDR1 SGHRS, CDR2 YFSETQ. The CDR3 covers 14 residues. Trimming removed 5 bases from V and 0 bases from J, with 10 bases in between. The CDR3, as DNA: TGCGCCAGCAGTTCCGGGACTAGCACAGATACGCAGTATTTT. This encodes CASSSGTSTDTQYF.

The count of this clone is one. The rearrangement joins TRBV18 to TRBJ2-7; TRBD2 matches 8 bases. In germline, CDR1 is KGHSH, CDR2 LQKENI. This CDR3 contains 14 residues. V trimming: 6 bases; J trimming: 5 bases; junction bases outside the gene matches: 9. CDR3 nucleotide sequence: TGTGCCAGCTCCCCGGGGACTAGTGCCAACGAGCAGTACTTC. Protein sequence: CASSPGTSANEQYF. The full variable domain, in which reference TRBV18 and TRBJ2-7 provide the parts outside the CDR3, is NAGVMQNPRHLVRRRGQEARLRCSPMKGHSHVYWYRQLPEEGLKFMVYLQKENIIDESGMPKERFSAEFPKEGPSILRIQQVVRGDSAAYFCASSPGTSANEQYFGPGTRLTVT.

The chain uses TRBV10-3 and TRBJ2-3; 8 bases align to TRBD2. The junction had 6 bases not matched to a gene; V was cut back by 10 bases and J by 0 bases. CDR1 ENHRY and CDR2 SYGVKD come from the germline V gene. The CDR3 spans 14 residues. The CDR3 sequence: CATTSDFSTDTQYF. The CDR3 DNA follows: TGTGCCACGACTAGCGATTTTAGCACAGATACGCAGTATTTT.

The CDR3 nucleotides read TGTGCCAGCCTTCGGACAGGGGGATATGGCTACACCTTC. This encodes CASLRTGGYGYTF. The gene calls are TRBV6-6 and TRBJ1-2, with TRBD1 matching over 10 bases. Looked up from germline, CDR1 is MNHNY and CDR2 is SVGAGI (reference sequence). CDR3 length equals 13 residues. Unmatched junction bases numbered 5, after V lost 8 bases and J lost 5 bases.

This clone has a handful of counts. The chain couples TRBV6-1 to TRBJ1-1; D remains unclear. V was pared by 10 bases and J by 4 bases, with 13 bases between. In germline, CDR1 is MNHNS, CDR2 SASEGT. This CDR3 spans 12 amino acids. The CDR3 nucleotides read TGTGCCACTACTGACATATTCACTGAAGCTTTCTTT. It specifies CATTDIFTEAFF.

CDR3 bases: TGTGCCAGTAGCGGGGGGGCGTACGAGCAGTACTTC. Its protein is CASSGGAYEQYF. The V gene is TRBV11-2, the J gene TRBJ2-7; 11 positions match TRBD2. Trimming at V came to 9 bases and at J to 4 bases, leaving 2 bases not matched to a gene. The CDR3 contains 12 residues. From germline, CDR1 is SGHAT and CDR2 FQNNGV.

The gene calls are TRBV27 and TRBJ1-2; 11 positions match TRBD1. The CDR3 extends over 15 amino acids. V lost 5 bases to trimming and J lost 4 bases; unmatched junction nucleotides: 6. Germline values: CDR1 MNHEY, CDR2 SMNVEV (reference sequence). As DNA, the CDR3 is TGTGCCAGCAGTAAATGGGACAGGGGGTCCTATGGCTACACCTTC. Protein: CASSKWDRGSYGYTF.

J is TRBJ1-2 and V is TRBV12-5, with 7 bases identical to TRBD1. Germline CDR1 reads LGHNT; CDR2 reads FRNRAP. The V gene end was trimmed by 1 base and the J gene end by 2 bases; junction bases not matched to a gene: 1. The CDR3 length is 14 residues. CDR3 bases: TGTGCTAGTGGTTTGGAGACAGGGAACTATGGCTACACCTTC. It encodes CASGLETGNYGYTF.

The chain joins TRBV7-9 to TRBJ2-1, with a tentative D call TRBD1 (5 bases). V was pared by 2 bases and J by 12 bases, with 8 bases between. CDR1 and CDR2 from the germline V gene are SEHNR and FQNEAQ (reference sequence). The CDR3 covers 11 residues. The CDR3 reads CASSLLQGQFF. The CDR3 DNA sequence: TGTGCCAGCAGCTTACTGCAGGGGCAGTTCTTC.

The chain uses TRBV6-6 and TRBJ2-1, with TRBD2 identical over 11 bases. The CDR3 has 14 residues. Trimming cost V 2 bases and J 12 bases; bases outside gene matches: 6. The germline gives CDR1 MNHNY, CDR2 SVGAGI (reference sequence). The CDR3 reads CASSYGLAGGLQFF. The CDR3 region has the DNA TGTGCCAGCAGTTACGGCCTAGCGGGGGGTTTGCAGTTCTTC.

This chain connects TRBV5-1 to TRBJ2-2, with D perhaps TRBD1 (6 bases). This CDR3 is built from 14 residues. V gave up 0 bases and J gave up 6 bases, with 9 bases separating them. Germline V gene lookup returns CDR1 SGHRS and CDR2 YFSETQ. The CDR3 is CASSLAQGSGELFF. The CDR3 DNA follows: TGCGCCAGCAGCTTGGCGCAGGGGTCCGGGGAGCTGTTTTTT.

V and J are TRBV6-6 and TRBJ1-1; D is undetermined. This CDR3 is built from 15 residues. In germline, CDR1 is MNHNY, CDR2 SVGAGI (reference sequence). Trimming left V 5 bases short and J 1 base short, with 14 bases between. CDR3 bases: TGTGCCAGCAGTCCAACCGGACGGGAGAACACTGAAGCTTTCTTT. It translates to CASSPTGRENTEAFF.